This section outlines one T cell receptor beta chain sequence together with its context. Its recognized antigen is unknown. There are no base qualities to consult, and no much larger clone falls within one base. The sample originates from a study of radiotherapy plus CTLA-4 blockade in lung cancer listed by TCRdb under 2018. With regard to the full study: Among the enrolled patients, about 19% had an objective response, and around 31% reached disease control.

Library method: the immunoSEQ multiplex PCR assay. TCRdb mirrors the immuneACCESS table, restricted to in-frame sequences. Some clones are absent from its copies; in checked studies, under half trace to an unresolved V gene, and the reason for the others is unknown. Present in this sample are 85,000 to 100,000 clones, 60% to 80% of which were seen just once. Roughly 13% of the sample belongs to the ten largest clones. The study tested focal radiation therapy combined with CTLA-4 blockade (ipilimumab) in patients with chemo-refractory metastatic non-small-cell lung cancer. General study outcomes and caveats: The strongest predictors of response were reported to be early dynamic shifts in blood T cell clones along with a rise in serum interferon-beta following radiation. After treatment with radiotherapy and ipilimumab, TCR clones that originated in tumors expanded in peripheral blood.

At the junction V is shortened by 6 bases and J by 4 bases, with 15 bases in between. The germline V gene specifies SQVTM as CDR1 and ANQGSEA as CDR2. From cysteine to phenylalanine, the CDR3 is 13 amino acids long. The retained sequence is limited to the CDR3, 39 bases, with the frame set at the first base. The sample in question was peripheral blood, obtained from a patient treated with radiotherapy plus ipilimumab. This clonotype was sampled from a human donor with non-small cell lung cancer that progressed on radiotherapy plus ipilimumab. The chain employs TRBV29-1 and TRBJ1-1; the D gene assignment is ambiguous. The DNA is TGCAGCGTCTCAGATGGGCGAGGCACTGAAGCTTTCTTT. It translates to CSVSDGRGTEAFF.